The 11 T cell receptor beta chains below were found in one sample sequenced in a study of T-cell reconstitution after alpha-beta-depleted transplantation in children. Library preparation (for TCRbeta) was performed with unique molecular identifiers. TCRdb reprocessed the PCR reads with MiXCR, giving one entry per CDR3 protein. This table has fewer than 1 million distinct CDR3 sequences, roughly 15% appearing once. Sample: PBMCs, mostly from graft donor cells, taken 360 days after TCRalphabeta/CD19-depleted stem cell transplant. All receptors derive from a male patient between 5 and 17 years old who had a stem cell transplant for acute lymphoblastic leukemia, so the T cells may come from the graft donor.

V is TRBV10-1 and J is TRBJ2-7; 9 bases map to TRBD2. CDR3 length: 14 amino acids. V lost 5 bases, J lost 4 bases, and 6 bases stayed unmatched. CDR1 WNHNN and CDR2 SYGVQD come from the germline V gene (reference sequence). The CDR3 DNA reads as TGCGCCAGCAGTTGGGGTAGCGGGAGTTACGAGCAGTACTTC. This gives the protein CASSWGSGSYEQYF.

The chain has TRBV7-2 and TRBJ2-1; D is possibly TRBD1 (5 bases). V was cut by 1 base and J by 8 bases, with 15 bases left in between. The length of the CDR3 is 15 residues. Germline lookup yields CDR1 SGHTA and CDR2 FQGNSA. The CDR3: CASSLEGRLGDEQFF. For the CDR3, the DNA is TGTGCCAGCAGCTTAGAGGGGCGCCTGGGCGATGAGCAGTTCTTC.

The table lists this clonotype with many counts. This sequence joins TRBV28 and TRBJ2-7; 9 bases match TRBD2. With 3 bases clipped from V and 7 bases from J, the junction kept 7 bases outside the gene matches. The CDR3 totals 14 residues. Germline V gives CDR1 MDHEN, CDR2 SYDVKM. Written as DNA, the CDR3 is TGTGCCAGCAGTTTGGTTAGCGGGAGTGGAGAGCAGTACTTC. As protein: CASSLVSGSGEQYF.

This clonotype has more than one count but fewer than ten. The chain employs TRBV12-3 or TRBV12-4 and TRBJ2-1; D not certain. V was pared by 8 bases and J by 7 bases, with 12 bases between. The CDR3 has 12 amino acids. CDR3 protein: CASCFTGNEQFF. CDR3 nucleotides: TGTGCCAGCTGCTTCACCGGAAATGAGCAGTTCTTC.

This clonotype was found a few times. The chain couples TRBV3-1 to TRBJ2-3; D assignment may be TRBD1 or TRBD2 (5 bases each). Trimming removed 1 base from V and 8 bases from J, with 16 bases in between. There are 15 residues in the CDR3. Germline values: CDR1 LGHDT, CDR2 YNNKEL (reference sequence). CDR3 DNA: TGTGCCAGCAGCCAAGGAGGGACCGGCGGAAGTACGCAGTATTTT. Translation gives CASSQGGTGGSTQYF.

The chain employs TRBV20-1 and TRBJ1-5; TRBD1 might be the D (6 bases). V was clipped by 5 bases and J by 3 bases, with 17 bases between them. Per the germline V gene, CDR1 is DFQATT and CDR2 is SNEGSKA (reference sequence). This CDR3 contains 15 residues. CDR3 residues: CSAAEPGVTNQPQHF. The CDR3 DNA reads as TGCAGTGCTGCTGAACCAGGGGTTACCAATCAGCCCCAGCATTTT.

The genes are TRBV11-2 and TRBJ2-7; possibly TRBD2 for D (5 bases). The germline V gene encodes CDR1 SGHAT and CDR2 FQNNGV. This CDR3 comprises 14 residues. With 5 bases removed from V and 5 bases from J, the gap between germline ends came to 16 bases. The CDR3 here is CASSLGRVRDEQYF. In DNA, the CDR3 is TGTGCCAGCAGCCTCGGAAGGGTGAGGGACGAGCAGTACTTC.

The chain employs TRBV4-2 and TRBJ2-5, with D perhaps matching TRBD2 (6 bases). Germline lookup yields CDR1 LGHNA and CDR2 YNFKEQ. This CDR3 contains 16 residues. V shed 1 base and J shed 3 bases, with 15 bases lying between them. In nucleotides, the CDR3 is TGTGCCAGCAGCCAAGCAACCGGGACTGCAGAAGAGACCCAGTACTTC. Its translation: CASSQATGTAEETQYF.

The V call is TRBV24-1, the J call TRBJ2-3; D remains ambiguous. There are 14 residues in the CDR3. Germline CDR1 reads KGHDR; CDR2 reads SFDVKD. The V and J ends lost 0 bases and 2 bases respectively, with 5 bases between them. The CDR3 spells CATSDLQDTDTQYF. In DNA form, the CDR3 reads TGTGCCACCAGTGATTTGCAGGACACAGATACGCAGTATTTT.

The sample holds a few counts of this clonotype. The gene calls are TRBV5-1 and TRBJ2-1; D is unclear. V gave up 0 bases and J gave up 4 bases, with 11 bases separating them. CDR1 SGHRS and CDR2 YFSETQ come from the germline V gene. The CDR3 length is 15 residues. The CDR3 coding sequence is TGCGCCAGCAGCTTGGTAGGGTTGAAGTACAATGAGCAGTTCTTC. Its translation: CASSLVGLKYNEQFF.

V gene TRBV7-6 combines with J gene TRBJ2-7, with no clear D. There are 15 residues in the CDR3. Trimming removed 1 base at V and 3 bases at J, with 13 bases between. The germline V gene has CDR1 SGHVS and CDR2 FNYEAQ. The CDR3 reads CASSLEGPLGYEQYF. In nucleotides, the CDR3 is TGTGCCAGCAGCTTAGAAGGGCCCTTGGGCTACGAGCAGTACTTC.